This T cell receptor beta chain was obtained from a study of cytomegalovirus exposure and HLA in healthy donors. After removal of 5 bases from V and 0 bases from J, the junction contained 4 bases not matched to a gene. This CDR3 has 14 amino acids. Per the germline V gene, CDR1 is SGHNT and CDR2 is YYREEE (reference sequence). Use of 60 Vbeta and 13 Jbeta primers characterized the PCR. Sequencing used immunoSEQ multiplex PCR; TCRdb keeps in-frame clones, though not all of them. The repertoire consists of over 150,000 clones, with roughly 85% occurring once and the leading ten covering 0.75% to 0.95%.

The source is a woman younger than 45 in good health and CMV-seronegative. The sample consisted of PBMCs. The chain joins TRBV5-4 to TRBJ1-1; 7 bases match TRBD1. The CDR3 reads CASSPQGMNTEAFF. For the CDR3, the DNA is TGTGCCAGCAGTCCACAGGGGATGAACACTGAAGCTTTCTTT.